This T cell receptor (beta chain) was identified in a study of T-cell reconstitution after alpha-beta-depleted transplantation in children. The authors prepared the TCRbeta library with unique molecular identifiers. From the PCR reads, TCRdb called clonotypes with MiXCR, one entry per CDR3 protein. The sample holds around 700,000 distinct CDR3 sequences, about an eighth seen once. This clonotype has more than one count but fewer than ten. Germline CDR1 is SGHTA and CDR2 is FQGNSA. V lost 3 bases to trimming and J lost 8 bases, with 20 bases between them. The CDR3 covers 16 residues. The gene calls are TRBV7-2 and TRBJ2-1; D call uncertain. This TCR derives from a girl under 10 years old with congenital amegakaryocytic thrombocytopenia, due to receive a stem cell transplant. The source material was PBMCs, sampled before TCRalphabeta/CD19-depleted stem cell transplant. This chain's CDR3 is CASSLLGRPRLDEQFF. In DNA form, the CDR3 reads TGTGCCAGCAGCTTGCTCGGTCGGCCCCGTCTTGATGAGCAGTTCTTC.